This TCR beta chain was documented in a study of beta chain features in type 1 diabetes. Study outcomes and limitations: Sequencing of cDNA might inflate the share of cells that strongly express TCR. Researchers reported that naive, central memory and Treg TCRB repertoires appeared more similar in patients than in healthy donors.

In germline, CDR1 is SGDLS, CDR2 YYNGEE. With 0 bases removed from V and 1 base from J, the gap between germline ends came to 14 bases. The CDR3 sequence is 16 residues long. Expressed TCRB transcripts were sequenced because the isolated RNA had all been reverse transcribed beforehand. Naive, central memory and regulatory T cell samples came to a mean of approximately 4 million reads. Assay: immunoSEQ multiplex PCR; the TCRdb copy retains only in-frame clones and omits some. The repertoire consists of 350,000 to 400,000 clones, with about 14% occurring once and the leading ten covering more than 0.015%. This clone has a handful of counts. Its specificity is not known.

J is TRBJ2-7 and V is TRBV9; the D is unclear. The sample was naive CD4+ T cells from blood. This receptor was identified in a woman aged 18-30 years in good health. CDR3 DNA sequence: TGTGCCAGCAGCGTAGGCCCACTCCAAAATTCCTACGAGCAGTACTTC. Residues: CASSVGPLQNSYEQYF.